This T cell receptor (beta chain) was obtained from a study of blood T cell repertoires in COVID-19. Study details: Italy, Spain and the United States were the sources of the convalescent and acute COVID-19 samples. From T cells, B-cell-depleted T cells, or PBMCs came the material, which was cDNA or gDNA.

How the authors handled the data: Reference gene primer amplification in the assay estimated nucleated cell counts. Sequencing was performed with immunoSEQ multiplex PCR; in TCRdb, only in-frame clones are kept and a portion is missing. V, J and clone size were drawn from that table, and D and trimming were deduced from the DNA. The sample shows 100,000 to 150,000 clones, 70% to 85% of them seen only once. This CDR3 is 15 amino acids long. V lost 3 bases and J 0 bases, leaving 9 bases between the germline ends. The germline V gene has CDR1 SGHVS and CDR2 FQNEAQ. The sequence was collected from an elderly woman with acute or convalescent COVID-19. V usage is TRBV7-8 and J usage is TRBJ2-1; weak D call: TRBD2 (5 bases). The sequenced sample was peripheral blood. This chain's CDR3 is CASSFSASSYNEQFF. Written as DNA, the CDR3 is TGTGCCAGCAGCTTTAGCGCGAGCTCCTACAATGAGCAGTTCTTC.